This T cell receptor beta chain was recovered during a study of technical replicates of blood from a few donors. The CDR3 is 17 residues long. CDR1 MDHEN and CDR2 SYDVKM come from the germline V gene. The J segment lost 1 base and the V segment lost 5 bases, leaving 8 bases of the junction unmatched. The repertoire was sequenced with immunoSEQ multiplex PCR; TCRdb's copy has only in-frame clones and lacks some. The sample has some 80,000 clones, approximately 92% seen once. This receptor was taken from a human donor in good health. The chain combines TRBV28 with TRBJ1-5, with TRBD1 identical over 10 bases. The sequencing sample was made of T cells isolated from PBMCs. The CDR3 loop is CASSPRQGARSNQPQHF. The CDR3 DNA reads as TGTGCCAGCAGTCCCCGACAGGGGGCTAGGAGCAATCAGCCCCAGCATTTT.